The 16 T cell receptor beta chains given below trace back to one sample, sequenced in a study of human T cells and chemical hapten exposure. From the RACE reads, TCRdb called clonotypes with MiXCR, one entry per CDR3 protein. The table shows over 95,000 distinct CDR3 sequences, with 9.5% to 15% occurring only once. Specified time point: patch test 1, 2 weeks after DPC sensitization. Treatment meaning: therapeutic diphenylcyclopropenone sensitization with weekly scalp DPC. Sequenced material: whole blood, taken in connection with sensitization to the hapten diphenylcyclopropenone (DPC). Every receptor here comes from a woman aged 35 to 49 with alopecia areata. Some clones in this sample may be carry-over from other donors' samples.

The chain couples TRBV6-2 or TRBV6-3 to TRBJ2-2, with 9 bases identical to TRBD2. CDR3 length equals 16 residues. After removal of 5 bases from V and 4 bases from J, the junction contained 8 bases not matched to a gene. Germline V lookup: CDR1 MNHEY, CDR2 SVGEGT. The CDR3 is CASSPSGAGGTGELFF. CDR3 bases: TGTGCCAGCAGTCCTAGCGGGGCAGGGGGCACCGGGGAGCTGTTTTTT.

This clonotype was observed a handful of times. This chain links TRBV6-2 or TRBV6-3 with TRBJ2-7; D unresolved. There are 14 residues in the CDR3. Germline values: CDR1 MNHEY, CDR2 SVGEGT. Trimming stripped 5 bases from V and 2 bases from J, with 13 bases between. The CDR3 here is CASSRATLPYEQYF. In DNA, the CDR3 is TGTGCCAGCAGTAGGGCCACACTACCCTACGAGCAGTACTTC.

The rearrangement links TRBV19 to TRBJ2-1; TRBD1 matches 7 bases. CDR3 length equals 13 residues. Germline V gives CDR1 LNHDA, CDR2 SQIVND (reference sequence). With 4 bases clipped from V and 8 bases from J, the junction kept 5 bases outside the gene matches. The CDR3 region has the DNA TGTGCCAGTAGTAAGGGGGCCGGGGATGAGCAGTTCTTC. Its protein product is CASSKGAGDEQFF.

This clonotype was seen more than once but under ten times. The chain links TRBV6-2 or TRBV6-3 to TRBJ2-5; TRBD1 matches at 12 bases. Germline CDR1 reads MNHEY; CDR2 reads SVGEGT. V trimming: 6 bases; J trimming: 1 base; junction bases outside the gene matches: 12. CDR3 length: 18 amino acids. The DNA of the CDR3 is TGTGCCAGCAGCTACGGGACAGGGGGCCAACTCTTCCAAGAGACCCAGTACTTC. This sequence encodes CASSYGTGGQLFQETQYF.

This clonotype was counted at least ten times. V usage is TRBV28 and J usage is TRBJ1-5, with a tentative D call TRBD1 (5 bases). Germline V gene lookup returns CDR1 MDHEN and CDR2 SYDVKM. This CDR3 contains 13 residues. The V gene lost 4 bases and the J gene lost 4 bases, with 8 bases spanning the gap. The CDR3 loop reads CASSSYRNQPQHF. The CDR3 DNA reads TGTGCCAGCAGTTCCTACAGGAATCAGCCCCAGCATTTT. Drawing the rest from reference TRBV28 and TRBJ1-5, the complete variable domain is DVKVTQSSRYLVKRTGEKVFLECVQDMDHENMFWYRQDPGLGLRLIYFSYDVKMKEKGDIPEGYSVSREKKERFSLILESASTNQTSMYLCASSSYRNQPQHFGDGTRLSIL.

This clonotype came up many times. CDR3 sequence reads: CASSIGSSKETQYF. The DNA for the CDR3 is TGTGCCAGTAGTATAGGGAGCTCCAAAGAGACCCAGTACTTC. This chain joins TRBV19 and TRBJ2-5, with D uncertain. Per germline, CDR1 LNHDA and CDR2 SQIVND (reference sequence). This CDR3 contains 14 residues. V was pared by 1 base and J by 3 bases, with 9 bases between.

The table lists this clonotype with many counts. The CDR3 here is CASSPPQWREPYQETQYF. CDR3 DNA sequence: TGTGCCAGCTCACCACCCCAATGGCGGGAGCCCTACCAAGAGACCCAGTACTTC. The chain couples TRBV18 to TRBJ2-5, with 7 positions matching TRBD2. The CDR3 runs 18 residues. Germline CDR1 and CDR2: KGHSH and LQKENI. V gave up 0 bases and J gave up 0 bases; unmatched junction bases: 10.

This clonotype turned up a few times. CDR3 region: CASSVGSPGGPGDTQYF. The CDR3, as DNA: TGTGCCAGCAGCGTAGGATCCCCGGGAGGGCCAGGAGATACGCAGTATTTT. This chain links TRBV9 with TRBJ2-3, with 8 bases that match TRBD2. CDR3 length equals 17 residues. Germline CDR1 and CDR2: SGDLS and YYNGEE. V was pared by 0 bases and J by 5 bases, with 11 bases of the junction left unmatched.

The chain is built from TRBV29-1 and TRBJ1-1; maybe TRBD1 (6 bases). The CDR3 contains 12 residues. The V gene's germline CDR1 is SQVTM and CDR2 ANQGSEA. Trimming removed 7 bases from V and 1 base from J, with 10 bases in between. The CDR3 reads CSAGQSNTEAFF. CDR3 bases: TGCAGCGCCGGACAGTCGAACACTGAAGCTTTCTTT. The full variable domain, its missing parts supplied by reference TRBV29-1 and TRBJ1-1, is SAVISQKPSRDICQRGTSLTIQCQVDSQVTMMFWYRQQPGQSLTLIATANQGSEATYESGFVIDKFPISRPNLTFSTLTVSNMSPEDSSIYLCSAGQSNTEAFFGQGTRLTVV.

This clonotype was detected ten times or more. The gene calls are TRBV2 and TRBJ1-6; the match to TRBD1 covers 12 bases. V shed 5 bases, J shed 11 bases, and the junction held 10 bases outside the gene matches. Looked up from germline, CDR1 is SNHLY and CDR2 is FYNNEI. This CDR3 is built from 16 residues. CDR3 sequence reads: CASSSEGQGASAPLHF. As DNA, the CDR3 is TGTGCCAGCAGTTCCGAGGGACAGGGGGCGAGCGCACCCCTCCACTTT.

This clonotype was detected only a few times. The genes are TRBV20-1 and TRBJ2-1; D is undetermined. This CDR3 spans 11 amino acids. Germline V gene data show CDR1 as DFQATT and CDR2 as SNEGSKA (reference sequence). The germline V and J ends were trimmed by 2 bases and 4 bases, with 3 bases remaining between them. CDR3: CSARLYNEQFF. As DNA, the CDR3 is TGCAGTGCTAGACTATACAATGAGCAGTTCTTC.

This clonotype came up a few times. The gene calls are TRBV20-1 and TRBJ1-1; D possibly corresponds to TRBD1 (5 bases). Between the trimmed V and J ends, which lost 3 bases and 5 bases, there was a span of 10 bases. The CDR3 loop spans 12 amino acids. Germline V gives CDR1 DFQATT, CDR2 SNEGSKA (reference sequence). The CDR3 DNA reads TGCAGTGCTAGGAGGGGACGGACTGAAGCTTTCTTT. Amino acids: CSARRGRTEAFF.

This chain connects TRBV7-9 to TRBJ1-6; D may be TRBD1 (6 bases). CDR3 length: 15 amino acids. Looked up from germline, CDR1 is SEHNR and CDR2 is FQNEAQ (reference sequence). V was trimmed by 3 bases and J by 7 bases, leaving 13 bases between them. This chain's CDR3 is CASSFSRGRNSPLHF. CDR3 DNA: TGTGCCAGCAGCTTCAGCAGGGGCAGAAATTCACCCCTCCACTTT.

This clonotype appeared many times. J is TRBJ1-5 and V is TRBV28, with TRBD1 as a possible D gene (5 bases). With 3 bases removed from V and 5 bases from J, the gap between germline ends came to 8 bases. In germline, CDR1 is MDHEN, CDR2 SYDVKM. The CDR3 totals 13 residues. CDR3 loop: CASSFGGDQPQHF. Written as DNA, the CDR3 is TGTGCCAGCAGTTTCGGGGGGGATCAGCCCCAGCATTTT.

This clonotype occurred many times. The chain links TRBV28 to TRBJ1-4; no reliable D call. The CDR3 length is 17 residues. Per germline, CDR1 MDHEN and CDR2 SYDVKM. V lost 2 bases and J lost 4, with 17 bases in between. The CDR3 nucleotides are TGTGCCAGCAGTTTAGACATGGTGAATACCGTTAATGAAAAACTGTTTTTT. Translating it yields CASSLDMVNTVNEKLFF.

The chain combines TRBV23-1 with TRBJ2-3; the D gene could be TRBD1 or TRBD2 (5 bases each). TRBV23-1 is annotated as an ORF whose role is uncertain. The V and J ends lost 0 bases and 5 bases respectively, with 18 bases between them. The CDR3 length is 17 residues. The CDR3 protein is CASSQSPQGEFRDTQYF. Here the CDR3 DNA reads TGCGCCAGCAGTCAATCTCCCCAGGGAGAATTCCGAGATACGCAGTATTTT.